The following is a T cell receptor beta chain sequence with its context. What it binds is unknown. The sample originates from a study of regulatory T cells in long-lasting Graves disease. Broader study findings: Patients whose Graves' disease persisted exhibited lower TCR diversity than those newly diagnosed.

The time point denotes: newly diagnosed GD, antithyroid drugs for less than 3 months. Extracted PBMC RNA gave rise to the TCR library. Nine milliliters of peripheral blood were taken and placed in EDTA tubes. This CDR3 has 16 amino acids. V lost 8 bases to trimming and J lost 0 bases, with 20 bases between them. Germline loops: CDR1 MDHEN, CDR2 SYDVKM. Building of the TCR beta libraries involved iRepertoire HTBI primers and Arm-PCR of CDR3 regions. TCRdb analysed the multiplex PCR reads with MiXCR anew, one entry per CDR3 protein. The sample contains about 500,000 distinct CDR3 sequences, approximately 12% of which appear only once. These data were likewise used in another study, on T cells in Graves' hyperthyroidism and ophthalmopathy. Per that paper: With a duration under 2 months, the hyperthyroidism was newly diagnosed in patients aged 18 to 65. The HTBI primer set served for first-round RT-PCR of the TCR CDR3.

J is TRBJ2-7 and V is TRBV28, with D maybe TRBD2 (6 bases). This sample comprised peripheral blood mononuclear cells (PBMCs), obtained at new diagnosis, from a patient treated with antithyroid drugs. The source of this sequence is a woman aged 30 to 39 with Graves disease. The CDR3 is CASRSGRREASYEQYF. The DNA of the CDR3 is TGTGCCAGCCGAAGTGGGAGAAGGGAGGCCTCCTACGAGCAGTACTTC.